This entry describes one T cell receptor beta chain. Primers: 60 V beta forward and 13 J beta reverse. Data came from immunoSEQ multiplex PCR; TCRdb stores just in-frame clones and leaves some out. The profile shows roughly 98,000 clones, just over 85% of them singletons. These data come from a study of glioma-infiltrating T cells after dendritic cell vaccination. For the study at large: Monocyte-derived dendritic cells, cultured seven days with IL-4 and GM-CSF, were pulsed with autologous tumor lysate.

Only patients with spare fresh-frozen tumor and over two years of follow-up were included. The CDR3 sequence is 14 residues long. Trimming took 4 bases from V and 2 from J, leaving 11 bases between them. CDR1 and CDR2 (germline): SGHAT, FQNNGV. The sequence was obtained from a human donor with glioblastoma. Source: blood, taken before dendritic cell vaccination. J is TRBJ1-2 and V is TRBV11-2, with D tentatively TRBD1 (5 bases). The CDR3 sequence is CASSSVTENYGYTF. The CDR3 DNA reads as TGTGCCAGCAGCTCCGTGACAGAAAACTATGGCTACACCTTC. Together with reference TRBV11-2 and TRBJ1-2, the CDR3 gives the full variable domain: EAGVAQSPRYKIIEKRQSVAFWCNPISGHATLYWYQQILGQGPKLLIQFQNNGVVDDSQLPKDRFSAERLKGVDSTLKIQPAKLEDSAVYLCASSSVTENYGYTFGSGTRLTVV.